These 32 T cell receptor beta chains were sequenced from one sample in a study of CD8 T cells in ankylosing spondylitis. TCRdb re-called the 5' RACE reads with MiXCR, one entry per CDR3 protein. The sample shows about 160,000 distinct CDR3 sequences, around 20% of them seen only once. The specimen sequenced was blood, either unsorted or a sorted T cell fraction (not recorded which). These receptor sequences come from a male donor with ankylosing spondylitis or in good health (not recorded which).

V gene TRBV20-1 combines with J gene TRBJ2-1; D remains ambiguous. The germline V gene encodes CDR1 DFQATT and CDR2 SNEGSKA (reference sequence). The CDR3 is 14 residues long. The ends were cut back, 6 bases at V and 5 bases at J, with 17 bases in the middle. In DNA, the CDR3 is TGCAGTGCCTCGAGAGGTCAGGTGGACAATGAGCAGTTCTTC. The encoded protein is CSASRGQVDNEQFF.

CDR3 in amino acids: CSAKRGHSETQYF. DNA for the CDR3: TGCAGTGCTAAAAGGGGACACTCAGAGACCCAGTACTTC. The gene calls are TRBV20-1 and TRBJ2-5, with D possibly matching TRBD1 (6 bases). Germline V CDR1 and CDR2: DFQATT, SNEGSKA (reference sequence). The ends were cut back, 4 bases at V and 4 bases at J, with 13 bases in the middle. The CDR3 has 13 residues.

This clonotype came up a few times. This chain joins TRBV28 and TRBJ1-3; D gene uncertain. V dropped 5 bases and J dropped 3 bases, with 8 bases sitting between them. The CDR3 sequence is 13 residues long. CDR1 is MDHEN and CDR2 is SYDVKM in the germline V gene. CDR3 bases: TGTGCCAGCAGTCAGGCGGTTGGAAACACCATATATTTT. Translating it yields CASSQAVGNTIYF. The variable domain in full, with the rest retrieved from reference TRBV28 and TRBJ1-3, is DVKVTQSSRYLVKRTGEKVFLECVQDMDHENMFWYRQDPGLGLRLIYFSYDVKMKEKGDIPEGYSVSREKKERFSLILESASTNQTSMYLCASSQAVGNTIYFGEGSWLTVV.

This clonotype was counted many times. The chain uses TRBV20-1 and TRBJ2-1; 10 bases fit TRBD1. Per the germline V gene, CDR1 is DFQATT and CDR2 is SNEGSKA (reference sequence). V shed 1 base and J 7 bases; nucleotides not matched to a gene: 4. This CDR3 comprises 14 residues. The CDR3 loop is CSARGTGGRNEQFF. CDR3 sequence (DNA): TGCAGTGCTAGAGGGACAGGGGGAAGGAATGAGCAGTTCTTC.

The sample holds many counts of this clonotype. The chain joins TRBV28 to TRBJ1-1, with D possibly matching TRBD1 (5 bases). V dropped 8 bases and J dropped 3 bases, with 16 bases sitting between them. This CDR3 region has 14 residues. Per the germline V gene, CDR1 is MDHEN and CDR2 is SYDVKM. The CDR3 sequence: CASRPLGGYTEAFF. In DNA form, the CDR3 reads TGTGCCAGCCGACCCCTGGGGGGATACACTGAAGCTTTCTTT.

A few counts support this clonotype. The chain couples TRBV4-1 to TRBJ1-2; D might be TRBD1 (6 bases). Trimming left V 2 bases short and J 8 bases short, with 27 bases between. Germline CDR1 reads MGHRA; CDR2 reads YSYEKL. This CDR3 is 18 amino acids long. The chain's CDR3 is CASSQFSPRNDRSQGYTF. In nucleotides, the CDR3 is TGCGCCAGCAGCCAATTTTCGCCTCGAAATGACAGGTCCCAGGGCTACACCTTC.

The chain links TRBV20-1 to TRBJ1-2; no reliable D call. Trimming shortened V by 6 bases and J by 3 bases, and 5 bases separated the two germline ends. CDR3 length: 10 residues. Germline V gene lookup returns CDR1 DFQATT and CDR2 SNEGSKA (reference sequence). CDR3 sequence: CSAKHYGYTF. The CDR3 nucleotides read TGCAGTGCGAAACACTATGGCTACACCTTC.

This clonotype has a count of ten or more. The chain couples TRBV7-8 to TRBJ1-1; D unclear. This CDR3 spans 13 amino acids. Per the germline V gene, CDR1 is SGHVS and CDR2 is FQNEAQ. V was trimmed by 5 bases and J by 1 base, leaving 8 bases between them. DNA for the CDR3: TGTGCCAGCAGCCGGGGTTGGAACACTGAAGCTTTCTTT. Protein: CASSRGWNTEAFF.

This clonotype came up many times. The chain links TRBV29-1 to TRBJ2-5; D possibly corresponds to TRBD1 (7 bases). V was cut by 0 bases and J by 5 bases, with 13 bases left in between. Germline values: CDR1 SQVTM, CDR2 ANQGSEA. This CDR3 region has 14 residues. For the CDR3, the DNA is TGCAGCGTTGAAGATATGGCAGGGGGGGAGACCCAGTACTTC. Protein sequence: CSVEDMAGGETQYF.

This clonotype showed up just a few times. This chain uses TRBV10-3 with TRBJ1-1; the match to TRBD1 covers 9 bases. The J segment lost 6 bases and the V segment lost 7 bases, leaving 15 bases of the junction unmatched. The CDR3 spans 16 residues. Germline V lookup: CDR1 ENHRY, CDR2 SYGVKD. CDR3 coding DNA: TGTGCCATCAACCCGGGACAAGGACAGGGGTTAGCTGAAGCTTTCTTT. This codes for CAINPGQGQGLAEAFF.

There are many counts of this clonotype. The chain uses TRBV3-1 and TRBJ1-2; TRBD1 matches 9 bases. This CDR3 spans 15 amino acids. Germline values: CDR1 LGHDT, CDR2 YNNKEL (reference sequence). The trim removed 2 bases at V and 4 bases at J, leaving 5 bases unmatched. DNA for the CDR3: TGTGCCAGCAGCCAATGGGACAGGGATCTCTATGGCTACACCTTC. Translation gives CASSQWDRDLYGYTF.

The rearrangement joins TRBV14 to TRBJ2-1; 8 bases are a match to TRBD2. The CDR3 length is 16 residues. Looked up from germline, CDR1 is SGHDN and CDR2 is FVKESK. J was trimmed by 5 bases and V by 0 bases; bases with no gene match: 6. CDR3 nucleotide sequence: TGTGCCAGCAGCCAAGACAATAGCGGGATTAACAATGAGCAGTTCTTC. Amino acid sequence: CASSQDNSGINNEQFF.

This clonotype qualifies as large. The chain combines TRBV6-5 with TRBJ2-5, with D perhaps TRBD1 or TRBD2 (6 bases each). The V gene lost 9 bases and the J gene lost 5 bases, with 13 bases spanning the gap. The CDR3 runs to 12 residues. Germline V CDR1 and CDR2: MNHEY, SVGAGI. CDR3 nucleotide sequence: TGTGCCAGTTGGGGGGCCGGGGAGACCCAGTACTTC. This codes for CASWGAGETQYF.

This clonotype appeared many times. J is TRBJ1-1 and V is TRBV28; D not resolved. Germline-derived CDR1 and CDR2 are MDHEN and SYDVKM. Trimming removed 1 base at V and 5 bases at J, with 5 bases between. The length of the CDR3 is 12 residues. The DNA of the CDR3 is TGTGCCAGCAGTTTATCCCCTACTGAAGCTTTCTTT. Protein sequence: CASSLSPTEAFF. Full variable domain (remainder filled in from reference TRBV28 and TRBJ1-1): DVKVTQSSRYLVKRTGEKVFLECVQDMDHENMFWYRQDPGLGLRLIYFSYDVKMKEKGDIPEGYSVSREKKERFSLILESASTNQTSMYLCASSLSPTEAFFGQGTRLTVV.

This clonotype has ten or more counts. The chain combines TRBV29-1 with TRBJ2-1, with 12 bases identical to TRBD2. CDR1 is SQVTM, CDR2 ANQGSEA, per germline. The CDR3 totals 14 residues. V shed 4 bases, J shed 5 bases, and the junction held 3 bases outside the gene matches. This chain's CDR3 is CSVGRTSGNNEQFF. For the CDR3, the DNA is TGCAGCGTTGGGCGGACTAGCGGGAACAATGAGCAGTTCTTC.

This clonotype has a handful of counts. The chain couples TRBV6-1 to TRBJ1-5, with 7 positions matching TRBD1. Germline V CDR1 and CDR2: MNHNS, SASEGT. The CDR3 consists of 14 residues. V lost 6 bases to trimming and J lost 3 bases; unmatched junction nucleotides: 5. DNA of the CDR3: TGTGCCAGCAGCCCGACAGGGATCAATCAGCCCCAGCATTTT. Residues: CASSPTGINQPQHF.

Written as DNA, the CDR3 is TGTGCCAGCAGCTTTAACAGGGATTACACCGGGGAGCTGTTTTTT. Translating it yields CASSFNRDYTGELFF. The chain has TRBV11-2 and TRBJ2-2; D is possibly TRBD1 (6 bases). Trimming pared 3 bases from V and 3 bases from J, leaving 11 bases between. The germline V gene encodes CDR1 SGHAT and CDR2 FQNNGV. The CDR3 is 15 amino acids.

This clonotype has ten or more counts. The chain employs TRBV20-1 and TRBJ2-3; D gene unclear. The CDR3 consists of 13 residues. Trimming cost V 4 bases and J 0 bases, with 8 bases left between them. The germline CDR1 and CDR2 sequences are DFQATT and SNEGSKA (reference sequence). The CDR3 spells CSATMTSTDTQYF. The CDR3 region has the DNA TGCAGTGCTACAATGACTAGCACAGATACGCAGTATTTT.

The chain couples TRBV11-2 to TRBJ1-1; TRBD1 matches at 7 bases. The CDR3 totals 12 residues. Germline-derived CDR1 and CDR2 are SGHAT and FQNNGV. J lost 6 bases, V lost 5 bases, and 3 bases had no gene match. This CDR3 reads CASSAQGAEAFF. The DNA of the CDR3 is TGTGCCAGCAGCGCTCAGGGGGCTGAAGCTTTCTTT.

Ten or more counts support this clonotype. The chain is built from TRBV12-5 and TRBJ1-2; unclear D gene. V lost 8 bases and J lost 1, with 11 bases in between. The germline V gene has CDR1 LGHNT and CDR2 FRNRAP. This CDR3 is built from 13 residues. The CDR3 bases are TGTGCTAGTCCCATAGGCCATAACTATGGCTACACCTTC. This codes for CASPIGHNYGYTF.

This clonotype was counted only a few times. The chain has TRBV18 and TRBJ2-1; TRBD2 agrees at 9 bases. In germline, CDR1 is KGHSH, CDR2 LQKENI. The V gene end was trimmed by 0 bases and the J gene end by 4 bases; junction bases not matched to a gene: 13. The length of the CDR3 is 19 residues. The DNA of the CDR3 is TGTGCCAGCTCACCACCGCTAGCGGGGTTCGAGATGAGTTACAATGAGCAGTTCTTC. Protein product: CASSPPLAGFEMSYNEQFF.

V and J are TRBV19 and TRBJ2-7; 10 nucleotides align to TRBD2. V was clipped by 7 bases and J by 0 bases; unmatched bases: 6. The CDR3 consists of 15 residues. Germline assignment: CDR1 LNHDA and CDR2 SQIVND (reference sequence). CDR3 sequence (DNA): TGTGCCAGTATGCGGACTAGCGGTAGCTCCTACGAGCAGTACTTC. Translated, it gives CASMRTSGSSYEQYF. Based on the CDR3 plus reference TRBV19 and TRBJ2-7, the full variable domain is DGGITQSPKYLFRKEGQNVTLSCEQNLNHDAMYWYRQDPGQGLRLIYYSQIVNDFQKGDIAEGYSVSREKKESFPLTVTSAQKNPTAFYLCASMRTSGSSYEQYFGPGTRLTVT.

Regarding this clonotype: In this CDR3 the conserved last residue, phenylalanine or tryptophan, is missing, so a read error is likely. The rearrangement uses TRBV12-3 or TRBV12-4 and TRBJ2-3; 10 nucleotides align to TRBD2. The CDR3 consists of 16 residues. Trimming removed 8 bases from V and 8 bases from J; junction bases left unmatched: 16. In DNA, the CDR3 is TGTGCCAGCTGCTTCCGGGCTAGCGGGAGTGGAGGTACGCAGTATCTT. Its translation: CASCFRASGSGGTQYL.

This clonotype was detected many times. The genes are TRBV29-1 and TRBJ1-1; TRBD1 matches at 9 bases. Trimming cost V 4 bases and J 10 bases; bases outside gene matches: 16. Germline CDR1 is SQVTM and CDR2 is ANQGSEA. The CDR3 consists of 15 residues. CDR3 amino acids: CSVVPGTGIRVRAFF. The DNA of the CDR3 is TGCAGCGTTGTTCCCGGGACAGGGATTCGCGTGAGAGCTTTCTTT.

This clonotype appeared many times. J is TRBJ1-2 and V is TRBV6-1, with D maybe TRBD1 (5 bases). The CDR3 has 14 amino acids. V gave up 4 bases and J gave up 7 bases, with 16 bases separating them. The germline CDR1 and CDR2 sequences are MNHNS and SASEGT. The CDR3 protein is CASSGGDGGAGYTF. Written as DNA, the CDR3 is TGTGCCAGCAGTGGGGGGGACGGAGGTGCTGGCTACACCTTC.

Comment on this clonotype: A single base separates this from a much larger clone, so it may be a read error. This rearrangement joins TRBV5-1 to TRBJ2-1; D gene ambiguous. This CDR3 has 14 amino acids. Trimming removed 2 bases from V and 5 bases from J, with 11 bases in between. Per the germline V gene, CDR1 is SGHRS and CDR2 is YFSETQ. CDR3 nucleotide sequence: TGCGCCAGCAGCTTTGACAAATCCGACAATGAGCAGTTCTTC. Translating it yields CASSFDKSDNEQFF.

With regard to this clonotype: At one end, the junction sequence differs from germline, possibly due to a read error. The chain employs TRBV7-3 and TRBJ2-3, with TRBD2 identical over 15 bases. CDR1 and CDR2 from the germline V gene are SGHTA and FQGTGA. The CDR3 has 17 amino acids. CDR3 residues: CASTLKGTSGRPDTQYF. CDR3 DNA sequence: TGTGCCAGCACCTTAAAAGGGACTAGCGGGAGGCCAGATACGCAGTATTTT.

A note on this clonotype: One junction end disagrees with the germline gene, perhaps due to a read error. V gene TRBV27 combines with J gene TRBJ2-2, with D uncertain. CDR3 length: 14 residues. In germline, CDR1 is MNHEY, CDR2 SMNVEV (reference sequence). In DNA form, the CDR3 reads TGTGCCGGCAGTTTAGGTCCTCACACCGGGGAGCTGTTTTTT. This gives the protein CAGSLGPHTGELFF.

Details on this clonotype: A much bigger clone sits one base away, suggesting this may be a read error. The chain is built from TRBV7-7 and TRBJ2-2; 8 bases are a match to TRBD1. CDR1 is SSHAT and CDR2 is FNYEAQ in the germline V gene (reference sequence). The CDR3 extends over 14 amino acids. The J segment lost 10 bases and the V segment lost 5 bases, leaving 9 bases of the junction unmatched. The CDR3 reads CASSRSQGAEELFF. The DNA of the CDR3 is TGTGCCAGCAGCAGATCGCAGGGGGCCGAGGAGCTGTTTTTT.

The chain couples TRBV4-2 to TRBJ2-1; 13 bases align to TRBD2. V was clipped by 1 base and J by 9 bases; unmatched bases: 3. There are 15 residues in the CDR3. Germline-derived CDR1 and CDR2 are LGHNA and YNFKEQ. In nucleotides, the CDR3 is TGTGCCAGCAGCCAAGGACTAGCGGGAGGTGCTGAGCAGTTCTTC. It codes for CASSQGLAGGAEQFF.

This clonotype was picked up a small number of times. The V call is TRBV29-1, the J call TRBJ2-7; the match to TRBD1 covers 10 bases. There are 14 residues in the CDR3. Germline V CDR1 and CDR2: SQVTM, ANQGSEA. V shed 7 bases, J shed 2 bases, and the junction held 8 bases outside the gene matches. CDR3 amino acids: CSGIGTGATYEQYF. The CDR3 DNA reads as TGCAGCGGGATAGGGACAGGGGCTACCTACGAGCAGTACTTC.

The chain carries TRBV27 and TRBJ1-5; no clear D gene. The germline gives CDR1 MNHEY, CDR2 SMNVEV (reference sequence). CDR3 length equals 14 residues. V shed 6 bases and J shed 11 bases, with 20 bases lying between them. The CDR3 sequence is CASSPRSPPWTQHF. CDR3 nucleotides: TGTGCCAGCAGCCCCCGTTCACCCCCATGGACCCAGCATTTT.